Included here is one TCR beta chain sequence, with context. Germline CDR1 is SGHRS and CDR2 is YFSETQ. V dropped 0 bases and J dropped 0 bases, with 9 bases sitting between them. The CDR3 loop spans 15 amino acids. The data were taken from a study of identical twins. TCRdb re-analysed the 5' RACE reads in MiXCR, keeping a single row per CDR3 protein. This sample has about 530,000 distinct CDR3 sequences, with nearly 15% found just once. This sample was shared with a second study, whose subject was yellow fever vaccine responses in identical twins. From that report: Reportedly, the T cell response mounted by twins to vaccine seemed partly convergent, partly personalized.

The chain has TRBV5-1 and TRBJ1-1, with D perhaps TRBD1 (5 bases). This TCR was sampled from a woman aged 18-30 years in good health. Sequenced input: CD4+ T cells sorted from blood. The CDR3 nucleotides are TGCGCCAGCAGCTTGGCCTTAGGGGTGAACACTGAAGCTTTCTTT. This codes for CASSLALGVNTEAFF. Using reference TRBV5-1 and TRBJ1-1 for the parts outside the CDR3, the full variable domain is KAGVTQTPRYLIKTRGQQVTLSCSPISGHRSVSWYQQTPGQGLQFLFEYFSETQRNKGNFPGRFSGRQFSNSRSEMNVSTLELGDSALYLCASSLALGVNTEAFFGQGTRLTVV.